The 10 T cell receptor beta chains below all came from one sample that was sequenced in a study of regulatory T cells in long-lasting Graves disease. The time point here: newly diagnosed GD, antithyroid drugs for less than 3 months. The TCR library was prepared using RNA isolated from PBMCs. CDR3-region Arm-PCR and iRepertoire HTBI primers produced the TCR beta libraries. TCRdb ran MiXCR on the multiplex PCR reads and lists one entry per CDR3 protein. This table has roughly 610,000 distinct CDR3 sequences, around 17% appearing once. These data were also reused for a study on T cells in Graves' hyperthyroidism and ophthalmopathy.

The sample was peripheral blood mononuclear cells (PBMCs), taken at new diagnosis, from a patient treated with antithyroid drugs. The receptors stem from a woman in her twenties or thirties with Graves disease.

V gene TRBV6-1 combines with J gene TRBJ1-4; a possible D gene is TRBD1 (5 bases). There are 14 residues in the CDR3. Deletions cut 5 bases from V and 5 bases from J, with 12 bases between. Germline assignment: CDR1 MNHNS and CDR2 SASEGT. CDR3 DNA sequence: TGTGCCAGCAGTACCGGAGGGGTAAATGAAAAACTGTTTTTT. Translated, it gives CASSTGGVNEKLFF.

This clonotype was detected many times. This chain links TRBV7-2 with TRBJ2-1, with D hard to call. This CDR3 contains 13 residues. Between the trimmed V and J ends, which lost 5 bases and 6 bases, there was a span of 11 bases. Germline V gene data show CDR1 as SGHTA and CDR2 as FQGNSA. The CDR3 bases are TGTGCCAGCAGCCCAACCCCCAGCAATGAGCAGTTCTTC. It is translated as CASSPTPSNEQFF.

This clonotype was counted a few times. This chain connects TRBV30 to TRBJ2-3; 10 bases line up with TRBD2. V was pared by 3 bases and J by 6 bases, with 9 bases of the junction left unmatched. The germline V gene encodes CDR1 GTSNPN and CDR2 SVGIG (reference sequence). The CDR3 spans 15 residues. In DNA, the CDR3 is TGTGCCTGGAGGATAGCGGGAGGCCCGCGGGATACGCAGTATTTT. Protein sequence: CAWRIAGGPRDTQYF. Together with reference TRBV30 and TRBJ2-3, the CDR3 gives the full variable domain: SQTIHQWPATLVQPVGSPLSLECTVEGTSNPNLYWYRQAAGRGLQLLFYSVGIGQISSEVPQNLSASRPQDRQFILSSKKLLLSDSGFYLCAWRIAGGPRDTQYFGPGTRLTVL.

This clonotype showed up just a few times. The J gene is TRBJ2-1, the V gene TRBV18; D unresolved. This CDR3 is built from 16 residues. The V gene lost 5 bases and the J gene lost 7 bases, with 21 bases spanning the gap. The germline gives CDR1 KGHSH, CDR2 LQKENI. The CDR3 loop is CASSAIGNSGINEQFF. Here the CDR3 DNA reads TGTGCCAGCTCAGCAATAGGCAATTCAGGCATAAATGAGCAGTTCTTC.

The chain recombines TRBV5-1 with TRBJ2-6, with 10 bases fitting TRBD2. Germline assignment: CDR1 SGHRS and CDR2 YFSETQ. The V and J ends lost 4 bases and 0 bases, in that order; junction bases with no gene match: 10. This CDR3 is 19 amino acids long. Here the CDR3 reads CASSALAGGHRSGANVLTF. CDR3 coding DNA: TGCGCCAGCAGCGCCTTAGCGGGAGGACATCGCTCTGGGGCCAACGTCCTGACTTTC.

This clonotype was counted many times. The chain uses TRBV28 and TRBJ1-2, with D possibly matching TRBD1 (5 bases). Looked up from germline, CDR1 is MDHEN and CDR2 is SYDVKM. V shed 6 bases and J shed 4 bases, with 15 bases lying between them. The CDR3 is 14 residues long. The CDR3 reads CASSVPPGGYGYTF. The CDR3 bases are TGTGCCAGCAGCGTTCCGCCCGGGGGCTATGGCTACACCTTC.

Points on this clonotype: A much more abundant neighbour one base away suggests this may be a read error. This chain connects TRBV27 to TRBJ1-5; D may be TRBD1 (5 bases). The CDR3 has 14 amino acids. V was cut by 5 bases and J by 6 bases, with 14 bases left in between. Germline assignment: CDR1 MNHEY and CDR2 SMNVEV (reference sequence). Here the CDR3 reads CASSDPWDGQPQHF. CDR3 bases: TGTGCCAGCAGTGACCCCTGGGACGGTCAGCCCCAGCATTTT.

The J gene is TRBJ2-7, the V gene TRBV6-2 or TRBV6-3, with TRBD1 matching 8 bases. The CDR3 extends over 15 amino acids. Losses at the gene ends were 2 bases for V and 3 bases for J; bases not matched to a gene: 6. Germline V gene sequence: CDR1 MNHEY, CDR2 SVGEGT. The CDR3 region has the DNA TGTGCCAGCAGTTACGAGGCGGGACAGGTCTACGAGCAGTACTTC. Its protein is CASSYEAGQVYEQYF.

The chain joins TRBV4-2 to TRBJ2-2; 8 bases agree with TRBD1. The V segment lost 4 bases and the J segment 2 bases; nucleotides outside the gene matches: 12. The CDR3 totals 18 residues. Germline assignment: CDR1 LGHNA and CDR2 YNFKEQ. The CDR3 nucleotides are TGTGCCAGCAGCCGGTCCCGGGACAGGTTGGGAAACACCGGGGAGCTGTTTTTT. It is translated as CASSRSRDRLGNTGELFF.

The chain combines TRBV5-1 with TRBJ2-7; D perhaps matches TRBD1 (5 bases). The CDR3 runs to 12 residues. Trimming took off 2 bases at V and 7 bases at J, with 10 bases between the two ends. Per germline, CDR1 SGHRS and CDR2 YFSETQ. This CDR3 is CASSFQDKEQYF. As DNA, the CDR3 is TGCGCCAGCAGCTTTCAGGACAAAGAGCAGTACTTC.